This T cell receptor beta chain was documented in a study of Graves' ophthalmopathy and Graves' hyperthyroidism. Germline loops: CDR1 DFQATT, CDR2 SNEGSKA (reference sequence). The ends were cut back, 6 bases at V and 4 bases at J, with 16 bases in the middle. CDR3 length equals 13 residues. RNA transcripts were the template, and TCR beta CDR3 regions were amplified from them. First-round RT-PCR employed HTBI primers, with a second-round multiplex PCR after it. A single record per CDR3 protein comes from TCRdb applying MiXCR to the multiplex PCR reads. The repertoire holds about 740,000 distinct CDR3 sequences, with 40% as singletons.

The chain joins TRBV20-1 to TRBJ2-7, with a tentative D call TRBD2 (5 bases). The sequenced material came from peripheral blood. This receptor was identified in an adult man with Graves' ophthalmopathy. The CDR3: CSATTRYSYEQYF. The CDR3 DNA follows: TGCAGTGCCACCACTAGGTACTCGTACGAGCAGTACTTC.